The rows below give T cell receptor beta chains drawn from one sample of a study of blood T cell repertoires in COVID-19. Profiling relied on immunoSEQ multiplex PCR, and the TCRdb table lists in-frame clones only, not all of them. The sample includes about 160,000 clones, approximately 80% of them seen just once. Sequencing was performed on PBMCs or T cells enriched from blood (not recorded which). The receptor source for this set is a man aged 40-49 years who had recovered from COVID-19. Both conserved end residues are part of each CDR3. A D gene is named only where the DNA matches it firmly. Not every row has a clone size; where given, it reads once, few, many or a size class.

>TRBV6-4|TRBJ1-1|.|.
TGTGCCAGCAGGAGGGAACAGGGAGTGGCTGAAGCTTTCTTT
CASRREQGVAEAFF
>TRBV5-1|TRBJ2-2|.|.
TGCGCCAGCAGCTTAGCAGGGAACACCGGGGAGCTGTTTTTT
CASSLAGNTGELFF
>TRBV10-3|TRBJ2-2|.|.
TGTGCCATCAGTGAGAGAGACACCGGGGAGCTGTTTTTT
CAISERDTGELFF
>TRBV6-5|TRBJ2-1|.|TRBD1
TGTGCCAGCAGCAGGACAGGGTATAATGAGCAGTTCTTC
CASSRTGYNEQFF
>TRBV10-3|TRBJ1-5|.|.
TGTGCCAGGGTTTCACTGCGGAAGGGCAATCAGCCCCAGCATTTT
CARVSLRKGNQPQHF
>TRBV9|TRBJ1-1|.|TRBD1
TGTGCCAGCAGCGTAGGAGGGACAGGGGATACTGAAGCTTTCTTT
CASSVGGTGDTEAFF
>TRBV18|TRBJ1-2|once|.
TGTGCCAGCTCACCCCCCGACAGTTCTGGCTACACCTTC
CASSPPDSSGYTF
>TRBV5-1|TRBJ2-1|.|TRBD2
TGCGCCAGCAGCTTGGCGTCCGCGGGAGATGAGCAGTTCTTC
CASSLASAGDEQFF
>TRBV19|TRBJ2-3|.|TRBD1
TGTGCCAGTAGTCTATGGACAGGGTATACAGATACGCAGTATTTT
CASSLWTGYTDTQYF
>TRBV18|TRBJ1-1|.|.
TGTGCCAGCTCAGCCGAGGCCGAGAACACTGAAGCTTTCTTT
CASSAEAENTEAFF
>TRBV12-5|TRBJ2-3|.|.
TGTGCTAGTGCCAGGTCGGATACGCAGTATTTT
CASARSDTQYF
>TRBV13|TRBJ2-7|.|.
TGTGCCAGCAGCTTAGATGGACTCACTTACGAGCAGTACTTC
CASSLDGLTYEQYF
>TRBV2|TRBJ1-3|.|.
TGTGCCAGCAGTTCCCCCGGACGGGACTCTGGAAACACCATATATTTT
CASSSPGRDSGNTIYF
>TRBV6-4|TRBJ1-2|.|.
TGTGCCAGCAAAGCAGGGTTTAACTATGGCTACACCTTC
CASKAGFNYGYTF
>TRBV5-1|TRBJ1-1|.|TRBD1
TGCGCCAGCAGCGGGGGACAGGCGAACACTGAAGCTTTCTTT
CASSGGQANTEAFF
>TRBV6-6|TRBJ1-2|.|.
TGTGCCAGCAGCCAAAACGGGGGTGTAGATGGCTACACCTTC
CASSQNGGVDGYTF
>TRBV7-9|TRBJ1-2|.|.
TGTGCCAGCAGCTTTTCTCCAGGCAGGTTCTATGGCTACACCTTC
CASSFSPGRFYGYTF
>TRBV6-5|TRBJ1-5|.|TRBD1
TGTGCCAGCAGATCAGGGGGTATGGGCAATCAGCCCCAGCATTTT
CASRSGGMGNQPQHF
>TRBV7-6|TRBJ2-1|.|TRBD1
TGTGCCAGCAGCCAAGGACAGGGGACCTACAATGAGCAGTTCTTC
CASSQGQGTYNEQFF
>TRBV11-2|TRBJ2-4|few|TRBD2
TGTGCCAGCAGCTTTAGCGGGGACCCCGTTCAGTACTTC
CASSFSGDPVQYF
>TRBV25-1|TRBJ1-1|many|TRBD1
TGTGCCAGCAGTCCGACCGGGACAGGGTCCGAAGCTTTCTTT
CASSPTGTGSEAFF
>TRBV4-1|TRBJ1-6|.|TRBD1
TGCGCCAGCAGCCAAGATGAGGGACAGGGTGTAGGATCACCCCTCCACTTT
CASSQDEGQGVGSPLHF